The 19 T cell receptor beta chains given below trace back to one sample, sequenced in a study of post-analysis software for immune sequencing data (dated by TCRdb to the mid-2010s). On the study overall, not on this receptor specifically: Significantly higher frequencies in patients than in controls were found for five or six TRBV segments, including TRBV5-6, TRBV5-1 and TRBV20-1.

Receptors were amplified or captured by PCR. The instrument was an Illumina HiSeq 2500. Unique molecular identifiers were incorporated into TCR beta cDNA libraries to reduce PCR and sequencing biases. TCRdb passed the public sequencing reads through fastp at Q25 and MiXCR, retaining productive beta sequences. Every entry covers one CDR3 protein and lists the most common genes and DNA from its rows. The sample table holds approximately 730,000 distinct CDR3 sequences, of which under 60% were seen once. Of the sample, just under 5% is held by the ten largest clones. No antigens are known for them. Sequenced material: blood. The origin of the receptors is a girl aged 5-17 years with multiple sclerosis.

This clonotype turned up a few times. This sequence joins TRBV24-1 and TRBJ2-3, with 8 positions matching TRBD2. CDR1 is KGHDR and CDR2 is SFDVKD in the germline V gene. CDR3 length equals 17 residues. The trim removed 1 base at V and 5 bases at J, leaving 10 bases unmatched. The CDR3 region is CATSDFRPSAGGDTQYF. The DNA for the CDR3 is TGTGCCACCAGTGATTTTCGCCCCTCCGCGGGAGGAGATACGCAGTATTTT.

This clonotype has more than one count but fewer than ten. V and J are TRBV12-3 or TRBV12-4 and TRBJ1-1; TRBD1 is a possible D gene (6 bases). The CDR3 consists of 13 residues. Trimming left V 6 bases short and J 5 bases short, with 13 bases between. The CDR3 protein is CASRLTGSTEAFF. The CDR3 region has the DNA TGTGCCAGCAGACTCACAGGGAGTACTGAAGCTTTCTTT.

V is TRBV20-1 and J is TRBJ1-6; no clear D. Germline V gene sequence: CDR1 DFQATT, CDR2 SNEGSKA (reference sequence). Between the trimmed V and J ends, which lost 6 bases and 2 bases, there was a span of 11 bases. This CDR3 has 14 residues. In DNA, the CDR3 is TGCAGTGCGACAAGTTCCGCCTATAATTCACCCCTCCACTTT. Protein: CSATSSAYNSPLHF.

This clonotype was observed a handful of times. A much larger clone differs from this one at a single base, so this may be a read error. The chain employs TRBV10-3 and TRBJ1-2, with 8 bases that match TRBD1. Germline assignment: CDR1 ENHRY and CDR2 SYGVKD. The CDR3 totals 14 residues. V shed 6 bases, J shed 6 bases, and the junction held 9 bases outside the gene matches. CDR3 sequence (DNA): TGTGCCATCAGGGGGGAGACAGGGGATAATGGCTACACCTTC. It specifies CAIRGETGDNGYTF.

This clonotype occurred a few times. The chain recombines TRBV29-1 with TRBJ2-3, with 7 bases aligning to TRBD2. There are 16 residues in the CDR3. The ends lost 3 bases at V and 4 bases at J; junction bases unmatched: 13. Germline loops: CDR1 SQVTM, CDR2 ANQGSEA. The CDR3 DNA sequence: TGCAGCGTTGATCCCCTCCGACTAGCCGGCGCAGATACGCAGTATTTT. Its translation: CSVDPLRLAGADTQYF.

In regard to this clonotype: A read error may account for a junction end that differs from germline. The chain uses TRBV4-2 and TRBJ1-2, with D perhaps matching TRBD1 (5 bases). The CDR3 contains 14 residues. Germline V gene data show CDR1 as LGHNA and CDR2 as YNFKEQ. Here the CDR3 DNA reads TGTGCCAGCAGCCAAGAGGGGCAGGGCTATGGCGACACCTTC. The encoded protein is CASSQEGQGYGDTF.

For this clonotype: At one end, the junction sequence differs from germline, possibly due to a read error. V usage is TRBV12-3 or TRBV12-4 and J usage is TRBJ2-1; TRBD2 aligns across 9 bases. This CDR3 contains 15 residues. The CDR3 sequence: CASSYSGSGRNVQFF. The CDR3 bases are TGTGCCAGCAGCTATAGCGGGAGCGGTCGGAATGTGCAGTTCTTC.

This sequence joins TRBV10-3 and TRBJ2-1; D uncertain. V was shortened by 3 bases and J by 8 bases, with 17 bases between the two germline ends. CDR3 length: 15 residues. CDR1 is ENHRY, CDR2 SYGVKD, per germline. The CDR3 spells CAISESGPIYYEQFF. The CDR3 bases are TGTGCCATCAGTGAATCTGGGCCCATTTACTATGAGCAGTTCTTC.

The rearrangement uses TRBV29-1 and TRBJ2-3; TRBD2 agrees at 10 bases. V trimming: 2 bases; J trimming: 8 bases; junction bases outside the gene matches: 7. Germline values: CDR1 SQVTM, CDR2 ANQGSEA. The CDR3 spans 14 residues. The chain's CDR3 is CSVEPLAGMGTQYF. In nucleotides, the CDR3 is TGCAGCGTTGAACCACTAGCGGGGATGGGTACGCAGTATTTT.

This chain joins TRBV20-1 and TRBJ2-7; TRBD2 aligns across 11 bases. Germline V gene data show CDR1 as DFQATT and CDR2 as SNEGSKA (reference sequence). This CDR3 spans 14 amino acids. The ends lost 5 bases at V and 4 bases at J; junction bases unmatched: 7. The CDR3 region is CSAWVAGGRYEQYF. CDR3 bases: TGCAGTGCTTGGGTAGCGGGAGGGCGGTACGAGCAGTACTTC.

This clonotype was seen more than once but under ten times. V is TRBV5-6 and J is TRBJ1-2, with TRBD1 as a possible D gene (6 bases). This CDR3 comprises 15 residues. Deletions cut 0 bases from V and 5 bases from J, with 14 bases between. Germline CDR1 and CDR2: SGHDT and YYEEEE. The CDR3 is CASSLGYREEYGYTF. The CDR3 DNA sequence: TGTGCCAGCAGCTTGGGGTACAGGGAGGAGTATGGCTACACCTTC. Full variable domain (outside the CDR3, taken from reference TRBV5-6 and TRBJ1-2): DAGVTQSPTHLIKTRGQQVTLRCSPKSGHDTVSWYQQALGQGPQFIFQYYEEEERQRGNFPDRFSGHQFPNYSSELNVNALLLGDSALYLCASSLGYREEYGYTFGSGTRLTVV.

This clonotype was recorded once. In DNA form, the CDR3 reads TGTGCCAGCAGCACCCGGGACAGGGGAACCTACGAGCAGTACTTC. This sequence encodes CASSTRDRGTYEQYF. This rearrangement joins TRBV7-9 to TRBJ2-7, with TRBD1 identical over 10 bases. The germline gives CDR1 SEHNR, CDR2 FQNEAQ (reference sequence). Trimming cost V 5 bases and J 2 bases; bases outside gene matches: 6. The CDR3 sequence is 15 residues long.

The V gene is TRBV12-3 or TRBV12-4, the J gene TRBJ2-1, with TRBD2 matching 14 bases. V shed 7 bases, J shed 8 bases, and the junction held 4 bases outside the gene matches. The CDR3 is made up of 14 amino acids. CDR3 nucleotide sequence: TGTGCCAGCACCGGACTAGCGGGAGGACATGAGCAGTTCTTC. Translated: CASTGLAGGHEQFF.

CDR3 region: CASSLAPGVGANVLTF. DNA for the CDR3: TGTGCCAGCAGCTTGGCCCCAGGGGTTGGGGCCAACGTCCTGACTTTC. This rearrangement joins TRBV7-2 to TRBJ2-6; maybe TRBD1 (6 bases). The V gene's germline CDR1 is SGHTA and CDR2 FQGNSA. V was cut by 3 bases and J by 3 bases, with 12 bases left in between. The CDR3 is 16 amino acids.

The chain employs TRBV27 and TRBJ2-3; maybe TRBD2 (5 bases). With 4 bases removed from V and 2 bases from J, the gap between germline ends came to 19 bases. CDR3 length: 17 amino acids. Germline V CDR1 and CDR2: MNHEY, SMNVEV (reference sequence). The CDR3 DNA sequence: TGTGCCAGCAGTTGCTTGAAGAGGGTAGCGCCCACAGATACGCAGTATTTT. The encoded protein is CASSCLKRVAPTDTQYF.

The table lists this clonotype with a few counts. CDR3 in amino acids: CSARALTRYSSTDTQYF. The DNA of the CDR3 is TGCAGCGCCCGGGCCCTAACCCGCTACTCTAGCACAGATACGCAGTATTTT. The chain couples TRBV29-1 to TRBJ2-3; D ambiguous. This CDR3 has 17 residues. The germline V and J ends were trimmed by 7 bases and 0 bases, with 23 bases remaining between them. Germline V gives CDR1 SQVTM, CDR2 ANQGSEA.

This chain links TRBV24-1 with TRBJ2-7; 10 positions match TRBD1. Germline-derived CDR1 and CDR2 are KGHDR and SFDVKD. This CDR3 is 14 amino acids long. The J segment lost 4 bases and the V segment lost 6 bases, leaving 5 bases of the junction unmatched. The CDR3 DNA sequence: TGTGCCACCAGTCCGGGACAGGGGACTTACGAGCAGTACTTC. This translates into CATSPGQGTYEQYF.

This clonotype was picked up one time. The rearrangement joins TRBV27 to TRBJ1-1; D is ambiguous. Germline loops: CDR1 MNHEY, CDR2 SMNVEV (reference sequence). The CDR3 loop spans 15 amino acids. Trimming removed 5 bases from V and 3 bases from J, with 16 bases in between. The CDR3 DNA reads TGTGCCAGCAGTCCACGATCCGTGCGGCACACTGAAGCTTTCTTT. Its translation: CASSPRSVRHTEAFF.

Turning to this clonotype: One end of the junction is discordant with germline, which a read error may explain. The chain couples TRBV9 to TRBJ1-4, with 10 bases aligning to TRBD1. The CDR3 has 15 residues. CDR1 is SGDLS, CDR2 YYNGEE, per germline. The CDR3 loop is CASSSPGTGEEKRFF. For the CDR3, the DNA is TGTGCCAGCAGCAGCCCGGGGACAGGGGAAGAAAAACGGTTTTTT.